This TCR beta chain was profiled in a study of blood T cell repertoires in COVID-19. Assay used: immunoSEQ multiplex PCR; TCRdb lists only in-frame clones, some missing. Of about 190,000 clones in the sample, 65% to 90% were seen once. V was shortened by 5 bases and J by 8 bases, with 15 bases between the two germline ends. Germline V gene lookup returns CDR1 MNHEY and CDR2 SVGAGI. The CDR3 totals 13 residues. This sequence was found in a woman aged 60-70 years with acute COVID-19. The rearrangement joins TRBV6-5 to TRBJ1-2; D may be TRBD1 (6 bases). Sequencing was carried out using PBMCs or T cells enriched from blood (not recorded which). The CDR3 DNA sequence: TGTGCCAGCAGTAACCGCGGGGGCGAGGGCTACACCTTC. This translates into CASSNRGGEGYTF.